This paragraph reports one T cell receptor (beta chain). Its recognized antigen is unknown. Base quality data are lacking; no much larger clone is found one base away. The receptor library was made with the immunoSEQ multiplex PCR assay. Around 10^5 TCR templates per sample were assayed by the deep sequencing platform. Genomic DNA extracted from sorted T cells was the material used for TCRbeta CDR3 sequencing. For the original study's pipeline: The R programming language was used for clonal analysis of the TCRbeta CDR3 data. Unstimulated samples were compared with post-reaction CFSE-low samples to define alloreactive CD4+ and CD8+ clones. Regulatory or non-regulatory origin of alloreactive CD4+ clones was assigned by matching sequences to the sorted unstimulated Treg and non-Treg repertoires. TCRdb mirrors the immuneACCESS table, restricted to in-frame sequences. Some clones are absent from its copies; in checked studies, under half trace to an unresolved V gene, and the reason for the others is unknown. V and J calls and clone size are given by that table; D and trimming were obtained from the DNA. Across this sample there are about 120,000 clones, with roughly 94% seen only once. About 1.8% of the sample is held by the ten biggest clonotypes.

This sample is part of a study of siplizumab effects on memory and regulatory T cells (dated by TCRdb to about 2019). In the study overall: The study examined how the anti-CD2 antibody siplizumab affects alloreactive T-cell subsets in allogeneic mixed lymphocyte reactions built from human PBMCs.

Overall study results and their limits: Siplizumab significantly reduced the cumulative frequency of alloreactive sequences traceable to unstimulated CD4+ memory T cells. Because sequences at frequencies below about 10^-5 were poorly captured, only a minor fraction of alloreactive clones could be mapped back to unstimulated subsets. No functional confirmation was obtained for the suppressive function of proliferating Tregs from siplizumab cultures. Greater diversity appeared to be present in unstimulated naive T cells than in memory T cells, and a substantial contribution to the alloresponse seemed to be made by naive cells. Among mappable alloreactive CD4+ clones, an average Treg-derived fraction of over 60% was observed with siplizumab, compared with roughly 27% in control reactions. A naive or memory phenotype could not be assigned to roughly 75-97% of proliferating CD4+ or CD8+ clones.

Sorted unstimulated T cells and proliferating T cells recovered from mixed lymphocyte reactions were subjected to TCRbeta CDR3 sequencing. Fresh whole blood from approximately 10 HLA-typed healthy donors was used to isolate PBMCs. To map where alloreactive clones came from, unstimulated CD4+ non-regulatory T cells were FACS-sorted. Trimming costs V 6 bases and J 6 bases, and their ends lie 18 bases apart. The CDR3 holds 13 amino acids from the cysteine to the phenylalanine. The only DNA kept is the CDR3, 39 bases in frame from the first base. The germline V gene encodes CDR1 SQVTM and CDR2 ANQGSEA. The sample taken for sequencing was non-Treg CD4+ T cells sorted from blood. Reading the label with the study, this specimen's cell subset or site is: FACS-sorted unstimulated CD4+ non-regulatory T cells. This sequence was found in a human donor in good health. The V gene is TRBV29-1 and the J gene is TRBJ2-7; the D gene is perhaps TRBD2, from 5 matching bases. Here is the DNA: TGCAGCGTAGGGAGCGCCGGATTAGGCGAGCAGTACTTC. Translation gives CSVGSAGLGEQYF.